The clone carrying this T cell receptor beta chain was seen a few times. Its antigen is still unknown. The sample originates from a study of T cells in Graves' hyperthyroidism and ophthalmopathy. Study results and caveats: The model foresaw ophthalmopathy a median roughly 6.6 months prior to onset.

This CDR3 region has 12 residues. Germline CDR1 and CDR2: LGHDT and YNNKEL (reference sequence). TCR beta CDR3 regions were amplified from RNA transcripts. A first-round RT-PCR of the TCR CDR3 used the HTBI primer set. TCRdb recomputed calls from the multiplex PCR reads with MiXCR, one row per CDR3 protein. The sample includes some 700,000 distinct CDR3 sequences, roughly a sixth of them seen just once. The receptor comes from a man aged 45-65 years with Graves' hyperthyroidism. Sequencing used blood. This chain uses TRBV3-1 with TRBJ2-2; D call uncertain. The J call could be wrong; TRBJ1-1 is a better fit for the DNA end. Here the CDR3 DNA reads TGTGCCAGCAGCCAAGGACGCTGGGGAGCTTTCTTT. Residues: CASSQGRWGAFF.